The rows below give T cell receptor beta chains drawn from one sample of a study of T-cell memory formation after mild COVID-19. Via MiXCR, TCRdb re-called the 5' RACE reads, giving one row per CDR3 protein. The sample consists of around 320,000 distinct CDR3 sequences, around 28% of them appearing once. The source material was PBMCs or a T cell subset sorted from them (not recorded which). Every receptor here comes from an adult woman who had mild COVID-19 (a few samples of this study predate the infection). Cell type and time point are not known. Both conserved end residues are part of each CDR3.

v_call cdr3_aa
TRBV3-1 CASSPQGGQNTEAFF
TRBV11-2 CASSLVRDRGAFF
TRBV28 CASSLLQGNYGYTF
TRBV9 CASSLSGEVTGELFF
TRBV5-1 CASSLSGEGRSYEQYF
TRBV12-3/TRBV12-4 CASSFRVGVNTEAFF
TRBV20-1 CSVGSGGETQYF
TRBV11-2 CASSRQGAGGNTIYF
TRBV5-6 CASSLAGVGAKNIQYF
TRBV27 CASSWNGSNQPQHF
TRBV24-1 CATSDFGTSGRTQYF
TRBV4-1 CASSRKDEGDTQYF
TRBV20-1 CSARLLLAGGHNEQFF
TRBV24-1 CATSEWTGGEQYF
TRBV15 CATRRAGGNQPQHF
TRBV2 CASSVDRAGANVLTF
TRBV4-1 CASSHSSGAYEQYF
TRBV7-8 CASSPYGTSGPTDTQYF
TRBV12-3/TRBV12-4 CASSQGRNIQYF
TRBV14 CASSQDPPSSYEQYF
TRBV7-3 CASSFRGGRSGELFF
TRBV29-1 CSVYGGSVNEQFF
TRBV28 CASRPSGGPSTDTQYF
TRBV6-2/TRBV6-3 CASSYVENQPQHF
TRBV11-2 CASSTRGDRAYNEQFF
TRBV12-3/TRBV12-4 CASSQTGFADTQYF
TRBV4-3 CASSQEAGAPYEQYF
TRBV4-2 CASSPGQGQLQDTQYF